A selection of T cell receptor beta chains follows, all from one sample in a study of cytomegalovirus exposure and HLA in healthy donors. Sequencing used immunoSEQ multiplex PCR; TCRdb keeps in-frame clones, though not all of them. The sample has 150,000 to 200,000 clones; about 90% are singletons. Source material: PBMCs. The receptor source for this set is a woman between 18 and 30 years old in good health and CMV-seropositive. Both conserved end residues are part of each CDR3. The order of the fields is CDR3 protein, CDR3 DNA, V gene, J gene, D gene. The D gene is left open where the match is weak.

CASSLAGDNEQFF,TGCGCCAGCAGCTTGGCGGGGGACAATGAGCAGTTCTTC,TRBV5-1,TRBJ2-1,NA
CASAGGFGYTF,TGTGCCAGCGCAGGGGGATTTGGCTACACCTTC,TRBV7-9,TRBJ1-2,TRBD1
CASSLVGGRRDEQFF,TGCGCCAGCAGCTTGGTCGGGGGTCGACGGGATGAGCAGTTCTTC,TRBV5-1,TRBJ2-1,NA
CASSLARGRDYGYTF,TGTGCCAGCAGCTTAGCCAGGGGACGGGACTATGGCTACACCTTC,TRBV7-9,TRBJ1-2,NA
CASSQGSDLGDYEQYF,TGTGCCAGCAGCCAAGGTTCGGACCTCGGGGACTACGAGCAGTACTTC,TRBV14,TRBJ2-7,NA
CASSQETTSGGGADTQYF,TGCGCCAGCAGCCAAGAAACGACTAGCGGGGGAGGAGCAGATACGCAGTATTTT,TRBV4-1,TRBJ2-3,TRBD2
CASSSGPGTEAFF,TGTGCCAGCAGCTCCGGACCGGGGACTGAAGCTTTCTTT,TRBV7-7,TRBJ1-1,NA
CASSLRNKREGTDTQYF,TGCGCCAGCAGCTTGCGGAACAAGCGGGAAGGCACAGATACGCAGTATTTT,TRBV5-1,TRBJ2-3,TRBD2
CASSRQGMGTDTQYF,TGTGCCAGCAGTCGACAGGGGATGGGGACAGATACGCAGTATTTT,TRBV2,TRBJ2-3,TRBD1
CASSPWGGNEQFF,TGTGCCAGCAGCCCCTGGGGGGGCAATGAGCAGTTCTTC,TRBV7-7,TRBJ2-1,TRBD2
CASSFRGGQETQYF,TGCGCCAGCAGCTTCAGGGGAGGGCAAGAGACCCAGTACTTC,TRBV4-1,TRBJ2-5,NA
CASSMMGQVTYEQYF,TGTGCCAGTAGTATGATGGGACAGGTAACCTACGAGCAGTACTTC,TRBV19,TRBJ2-7,TRBD1